This TCR beta chain stems from a study of T cells in Graves' hyperthyroidism and ophthalmopathy (dated by TCRdb to the late 2010s). With regard to the full study: Peripheral blood was sampled at the time of initial diagnosis, prior to any treatment. A discovery cohort of about a hundred patients, about 40 with Graves' ophthalmopathy and under 60 with stable Graves' hyperthyroidism, was used to find distinguishing TCR V-J signatures. Once sampling was done, hyperthyroidism patients were given methimazole at a starting dose of 30 mg daily, whereas ophthalmopathy patients were given high-dose intravenous methylprednisolone. The paper describes TCR Vbeta CDR3 sequencing of 120 to 150 peripheral blood samples, made up of 40 to 45 ophthalmopathy patients, around 78 hyperthyroidism patients and about 17 progressor patients. Whether ophthalmopathy could be predicted prospectively was tested in an independent validation cohort made up of approximately 19 hyperthyroidism patients plus 17 patients who later progressed to ophthalmopathy. The roughly 94 discovery patients were randomly divided into training and test sets at a 7:3 ratio. The study also compared thyroid tissue and blood T-cell repertoires from more than five Graves' hyperthyroidism patients.

The research as a whole found: No statistical method was used to fix the sample size in advance, and group allocation was not hidden from the investigators. A model built on a 13 V-J signature distinguished ophthalmopathy from stable hyperthyroidism, reaching around 88% sensitivity and about 81% specificity in cross-validation and 80%/75% in testing. Blood samples also contained most of the expanded thyroid clonotypes (frequency above 0.001), which suggests that blood repertoires may reflect thyroid immune responses. In validation, progression to ophthalmopathy was predicted by the model with about 70% sensitivity and just over 72% specificity, a median of approximately 6.5 months before onset.

Hyperthyroidism patients were newly diagnosed, had a disease duration of under 2 months, and were aged 18 to 65 years. Exclusion was applied to patients with uncontrolled infections, other autoimmune diseases, pregnancy or lactation. Diagnoses were based on clinical symptoms, serum thyroxine and TRAb, thyroid ultrasound and orbital computed tomography. Blood from progressor patients was drawn when they were first diagnosed with hyperthyroidism, before any ophthalmopathy symptoms appeared. PBMCs were separated from approximately 10 ml of fresh peripheral blood using Ficoll-Paque density gradient centrifugation. Progressor patients were first diagnosed with Graves' hyperthyroidism and then developed ophthalmopathy during follow-up. Total RNA was extracted with Trizol reagent, and quality was checked on an Agilent 2100 Bioanalyzer. TCR beta CDR3 regions were amplified from RNA transcripts. The TCR CDR3 was subjected to a first round of RT-PCR using the HTBI primer set and the Qiagen OneStep RT-PCR kit. A second multiplex PCR round built the libraries, followed by size selection and purification. The libraries were sequenced on an Illumina HiSeq2000 using paired-end 100 bp reads. As for the original processing: SOAPnuke was used to process the raw data, with reads discarded if the reads contained adapters or uncalled bases, had a mean Phred below 15, or lacked an exact constant-primer or identifier match. COPE v1.2.5 was used to merge the high-quality paired reads, and each unique nucleotide sequence was defined as a clonotype. MiTCR v1.1 was used to align clonotypes to the IMGT TRBV, TRBD and TRBJ reference segments. Analysis was restricted to V-J combinations with a frequency above 0.0001, which covered about 99% of repertoires. A TCS score was defined as the ratio between F50 (clonal expansion) and ExV (chaos), using BLOSUM62-based TCRdist between CDR3 peptides within each V-J. Welch's t-statistics and random forest reduced roughly 530 V-J features to 10 to 15, which were used in a naive Bayes classifier (R e1071). The raw public data were reprocessed by TCRdb itself: fastp quality trimming at Q25, MiXCR clonotype calling, in-frame beta chains only. Rows with a matching CDR3 protein are joined into one entry that keeps the most common DNA and genes. These V and J calls derive from TCRdb rather than the authors' analysis. This sample gives about 280,000 distinct CDR3 sequences in total; under 30% of them show up just once. The leading ten clones occupy around 28% of the sample.

Ten or more counts support this clonotype. This receptor's antigen is unknown. No clone much larger than this one lies a single base away; base qualities are absent. This TCR came from a man between 35 and 55 years old with Graves' hyperthyroidism that later progressed to Graves' ophthalmopathy. Sequencing input: blood.

The DNA sequence is given as TGTGCCAGCGCCCCGGGGGATACTGCTGGGGCCAACGTCCTGACTTTC. Its translation is CASAPGDTAGANVLTF. The chain is encoded by TRBV12-3 or TRBV12-4 joined to TRBJ2-6; the D region possibly corresponds to TRBD2 (6 bases align). At the junction V is shortened by 8 bases and J by 2 bases, with 16 bases in between. The CDR3 starts with the cysteine, ends with the phenylalanine, and has 16 residues. Left in the record is the CDR3 DNA by itself, 48 bases read in frame from the first base.